The clone carrying this TCR beta chain came up a few times. Its antigen is undetermined. The entry originates in a study of T-cell memory formation after mild COVID-19. About the research overall: TCR clusters were largely donor specific. Study-wide results and limits: Day 15 to 85 contracting clones showed balanced CD4/CD8; day 15 to 37 expanders favored CD4+. Memory from before infection featured some responding clones, which suggests cross-reactive memory joined.

Using its own MiXCR run on the 5' RACE reads, TCRdb lists one record per CDR3 protein. The sample yields under 300,000 distinct CDR3 sequences, 7% to 10% seen once. This CDR3 comprises 13 residues. In germline, CDR1 is SGHRS, CDR2 YFSETQ. The ends were cut back, 8 bases at V and 3 bases at J, with 15 bases in the middle. The chain employs TRBV5-1 and TRBJ2-7, with D perhaps TRBD2 (5 bases). Sequencing was performed on PBMCs or a T cell subset sorted from them (not recorded which). The sequence was collected from a young man who had mild COVID-19 (a few samples of this study predate the infection). Cell type and time point are not known. For the CDR3, the DNA is TGCGCCAGAAAAGGCAACGAGGGCTACGAGCAGTACGTC. This translates into CARKGNEGYEQYV.